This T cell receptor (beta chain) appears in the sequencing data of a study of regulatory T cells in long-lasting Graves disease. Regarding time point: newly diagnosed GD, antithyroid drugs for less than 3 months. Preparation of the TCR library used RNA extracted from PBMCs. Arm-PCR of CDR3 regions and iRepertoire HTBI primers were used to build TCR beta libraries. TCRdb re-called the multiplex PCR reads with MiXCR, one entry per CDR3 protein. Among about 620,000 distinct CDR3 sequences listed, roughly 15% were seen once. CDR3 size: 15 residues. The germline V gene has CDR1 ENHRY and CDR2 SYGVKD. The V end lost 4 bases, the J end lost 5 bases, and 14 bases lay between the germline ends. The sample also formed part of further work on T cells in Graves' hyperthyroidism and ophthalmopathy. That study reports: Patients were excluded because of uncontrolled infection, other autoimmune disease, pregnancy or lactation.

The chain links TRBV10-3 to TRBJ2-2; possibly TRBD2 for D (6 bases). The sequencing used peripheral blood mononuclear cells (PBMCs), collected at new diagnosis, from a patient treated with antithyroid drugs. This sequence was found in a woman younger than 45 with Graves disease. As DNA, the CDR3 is TGTGCCATCAGTGGCCCCGGGACTTATACCGGGGAGCTGTTTTTT. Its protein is CAISGPGTYTGELFF.